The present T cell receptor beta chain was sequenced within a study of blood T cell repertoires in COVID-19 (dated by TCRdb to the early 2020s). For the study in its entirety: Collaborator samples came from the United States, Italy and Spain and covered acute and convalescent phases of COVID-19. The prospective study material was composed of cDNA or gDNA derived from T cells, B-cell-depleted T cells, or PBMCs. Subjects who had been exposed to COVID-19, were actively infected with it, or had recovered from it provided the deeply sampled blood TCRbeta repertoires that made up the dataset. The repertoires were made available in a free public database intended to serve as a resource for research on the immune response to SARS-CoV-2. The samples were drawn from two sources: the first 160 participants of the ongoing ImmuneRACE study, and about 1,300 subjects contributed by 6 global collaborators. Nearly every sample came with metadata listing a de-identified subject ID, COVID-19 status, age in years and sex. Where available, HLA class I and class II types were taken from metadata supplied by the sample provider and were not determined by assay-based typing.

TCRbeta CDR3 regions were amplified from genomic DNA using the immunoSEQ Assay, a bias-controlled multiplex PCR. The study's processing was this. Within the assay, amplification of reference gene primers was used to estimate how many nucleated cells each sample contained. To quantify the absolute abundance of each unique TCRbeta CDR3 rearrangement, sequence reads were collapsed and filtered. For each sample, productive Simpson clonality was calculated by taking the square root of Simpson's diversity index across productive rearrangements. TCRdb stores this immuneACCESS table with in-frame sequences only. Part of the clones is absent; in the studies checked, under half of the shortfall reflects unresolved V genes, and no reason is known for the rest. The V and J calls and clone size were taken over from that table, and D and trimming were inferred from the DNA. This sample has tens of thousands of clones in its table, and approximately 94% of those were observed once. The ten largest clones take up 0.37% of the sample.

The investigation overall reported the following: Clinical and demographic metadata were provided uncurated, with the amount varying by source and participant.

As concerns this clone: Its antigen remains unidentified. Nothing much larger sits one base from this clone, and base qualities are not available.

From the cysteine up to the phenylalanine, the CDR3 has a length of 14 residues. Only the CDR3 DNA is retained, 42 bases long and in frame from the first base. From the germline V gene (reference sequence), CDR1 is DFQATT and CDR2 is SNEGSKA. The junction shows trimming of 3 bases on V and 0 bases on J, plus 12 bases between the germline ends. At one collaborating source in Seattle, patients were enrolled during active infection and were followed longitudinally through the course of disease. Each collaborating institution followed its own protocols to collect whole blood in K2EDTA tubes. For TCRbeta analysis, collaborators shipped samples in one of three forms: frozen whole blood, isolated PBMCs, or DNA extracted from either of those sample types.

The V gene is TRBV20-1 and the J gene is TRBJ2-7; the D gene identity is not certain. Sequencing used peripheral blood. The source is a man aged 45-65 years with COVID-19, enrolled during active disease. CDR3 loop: CSASNPSGSYEQYF. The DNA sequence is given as TGCAGTGCTAGTAACCCATCGGGCTCCTACGAGCAGTACTTC.